The T cell receptor (beta chain) under discussion was sequenced for a study of neurological immune-mediated disorders. This clonotype is judged medium-sized (0.01 to 0.1%). One entry per CDR3 protein, called by TCRdb with MiXCR from the 5' RACE reads. The sample has 20,000 to 25,000 distinct CDR3 sequences; about 16% are singletons. Where libraries were unsorted, they were derived from 2 million PBMCs stored at -80 degrees C. Material: PBMCs. This TCR came from a female donor with HTLV-1-associated myelopathy (HAM/TSP).

DNA of the CDR3: TGTGCCAGCAGCTTATTGGGTTTAGGCGAGCAGTACTTC. Its protein product is CASSLLGLGEQYF. This chain joins TRBV7-2 and TRBJ2-7, with D uncertain. The V gene's germline CDR1 is SGHTA and CDR2 FQGNSA. V lost 2 bases and J 6 bases, leaving 11 bases between the germline ends. The CDR3 consists of 13 residues. The full variable domain, rest sourced from reference TRBV7-2 and TRBJ2-7, is GAGVSQSPSNKVTEKGKDVELRCDPISGHTALYWYRQSLGQGLEFLIYFQGNSAPDKSGLPSDRFSAERTGGSVSTLTIQRTQQEDSAVYLCASSLLGLGEQYFGPGTRLTVT.